Sequencing of this TCR beta chain was carried out in a study of lymphopenia after photon versus proton radiotherapy. General observations from the study: Photon-treated patients lost naive T cells and TCR diversity; proton-treated stayed stable. Post-nadir diversity loss with photons came from oligoclonal expansion, particularly CD8+ Temra cells.

Libraries were prepared by immunoSEQ multiplex PCR; TCRdb keeps only in-frame clonotypes and omits some of them. The data hold about 55,000 clones, with approximately 84% observed a single time. Trimming left V 6 bases short and J 8 bases short, with 22 bases between. Per the germline V gene, CDR1 is SNHLY and CDR2 is FYNNEI. The CDR3 runs to 15 residues. By share, this clone counts as medium-sized. The antigen is undetermined. The clonotype comes from a man aged 55 to 69 with pancreatic cancer. V and J are TRBV2 and TRBJ1-2; D might be TRBD1 (5 bases). Sequencing used peripheral blood, obtained from a patient treated with proton-based radiotherapy. This chain's CDR3 is CASRASQGLGWGYTF. The CDR3 coding sequence is TGTGCCAGCAGGGCCTCCCAGGGACTCGGATGGGGCTACACCTTC.